This T cell receptor (beta chain) was documented in a study of blood T cell repertoires in COVID-19. V lost 6 bases to trimming and J lost 5 bases; unmatched junction nucleotides: 4. CDR1 is MDHEN and CDR2 is SYDVKM in the germline V gene. The CDR3 is 14 residues long. Clinical histories supplied by participants themselves formed the basis of cohort assignment. Produced via immunoSEQ multiplex PCR; TCRdb's table is partial and in-frame only. The sample holds 250,000 or so clones, around nine tenths seen once. The chain is built from TRBV28 and TRBJ1-5; 10 bases match TRBD1. The receptor's source is a woman aged 35 to 49 who had been exposed to COVID-19. The sample comprised PBMCs or T cells enriched from blood (not recorded which). The CDR3 is CASSPDRGDQPQHF. The CDR3 nucleotides are TGTGCCAGCAGCCCGGACAGGGGGGATCAGCCCCAGCATTTT.